The present entry profiles one TCR beta chain with its context. The antigen remains undetermined. An assay was performed, and its level was deep. TCRdb's copy holds only in-frame clones and misses some; the assay was immunoSEQ multiplex PCR. The sample lists hundreds of thousands of clones, around 74% seen once, with about 1.8% in the top ten. The germline CDR1 and CDR2 sequences are SGHRS and YFSETQ. The CDR3 is 16 amino acids. V lost 0 bases to trimming and J lost 9 bases, with 21 bases between them. These data belong to a study of shared clonotypes between healthy human individuals. Study findings and constraints: Clonotype sharing among donors, it was expected, would be affected by sequencing depth.

The chain has TRBV5-1 and TRBJ1-2; D is ambiguous. This TCR was recovered from a woman aged 25 to 39 in good health. The sample consisted of memory CD4+ T cells sorted from blood. The sample's subset: CD45RA-negative fraction. In DNA, the CDR3 is TGCGCCAGCAGCTTGGAATCTGGCCCCTGGCAACATCGCTACACCTTC. Encoded protein: CASSLESGPWQHRYTF.